The clone carrying this TCR beta chain occurred a few times. Its antigen is not identified. Vbeta (60) and Jbeta (13) primers were used in the PCR. TCRdb keeps only in-frame clones here, not all; method: immunoSEQ multiplex PCR. The sample lists roughly 200,000 clones, about four fifths occurring once. The data belong to a study of cytomegalovirus exposure and HLA in healthy donors. Across the whole study: Early released data comprised tens of millions of unique TCRs from HLA-typed donors. Regarding the study as a whole: Among the most significant clusters, several appeared linked to common viral pathogens in a later analysis. Immune exposure data for these donors was limited to CMV serostatus. Among TCR sequences, most were rare, though some public TCRs appeared in many donors.

The CDR3 totals 21 residues. Germline loops: CDR1 LGHNT, CDR2 FRNRAP. Trimming cost V 3 bases and J 3 bases; bases outside gene matches: 17. The chain has TRBV12-5 and TRBJ2-2; 12 positions agree with TRBD2. Sequencing was done on a sample of PBMCs. This receptor was taken from a female donor in good health and CMV-seronegative. CDR3 bases: TGTGCTAGTGGTTTACTCACTATAGGGGTACTAGCGGGGGGTCACACCGGGGAGCTGTTTTTT. This translates into CASGLLTIGVLAGGHTGELFF.